This is a list of T cell receptor beta chains from one sample in a study of T cell responses to AZD1222 COVID-19 vaccine. Method: immunoSEQ multiplex PCR; TCRdb's copy keeps in-frame clones and lacks some. The sample includes about 160,000 clones, roughly 86% of them seen just once. The source material was peripheral blood, sampled on day 0 of AZD1222 vaccination. The receptors originated from an adult in good health. CDR3s include the opening cysteine and the closing phenylalanine or tryptophan. Each record gives: J gene, clone size, D gene, V gene, CDR3 protein, CDR3 DNA. D genes are given only for firm matches. Clone sizes are given selectively: once, few, many, or a class where the clone is expanded.

TRBJ1-4 - - TRBV4-3 CASSQEYTEKLFF TGCGCCAGCAGCCAAGAATACACAGAGAAACTGTTTTTT
TRBJ2-5 - - TRBV18 CASSPITGPQETQYF TGTGCCAGCTCACCAATCACGGGACCCCAAGAGACCCAGTACTTC
TRBJ1-1 - - TRBV14 CASSQEARLAAFF TGTGCCAGCAGCCAAGAGGCCAGGCTAGCAGCTTTCTTT
TRBJ1-4 - - TRBV6-5 CASSYVQNSNEKLFF TGTGCCAGCAGTTACGTCCAGAACTCTAATGAAAAACTGTTTTTT
TRBJ1-5 - - TRBV6-2/TRBV6-3 CASSYRDQPQHF TGTGCCAGCAGTTACAGAGATCAGCCCCAGCATTTT
TRBJ1-1 - - TRBV7-9 CASSVQGKAEAFF TGTGCCAGCAGCGTCCAGGGGAAGGCTGAAGCTTTCTTT
TRBJ1-4 many TRBD1 TRBV7-9 CASSLGDSSNEKLFF TGTGCCAGCAGCTTGGGGGACAGCTCAAATGAAAAACTGTTTTTT
TRBJ1-1 - TRBD1 TRBV6-5 CATRRQGAYPEAFF TGTGCCACCCGGAGACAGGGGGCATATCCTGAAGCTTTCTTT
TRBJ2-7 - TRBD1 TRBV5-6 CASSFRTGGRYEQYF TGTGCCAGCAGCTTTAGGACAGGGGGTAGGTACGAGCAGTACTTC
TRBJ1-1 - - TRBV7-3 CASSPTSNTEAFF TGTGCCAGCAGCCCGACTTCGAACACTGAAGCTTTCTTT
TRBJ2-4 - - TRBV5-1 CASSSGRFRSAKNIQYF TGCGCCAGCAGCTCGGGCAGGTTTCGGTCAGCCAAAAACATTCAGTACTTC
TRBJ1-5 - - TRBV28 CASSFTAGQGSNQPQHF TGTGCCAGCAGTTTCACCGCGGGGCAGGGTAGCAATCAGCCCCAGCATTTT
TRBJ2-5 - TRBD1 TRBV19 CASSIVAGGETQYF TGTGCCAGTAGTATAGTAGCAGGGGGAGAGACCCAGTACTTC
TRBJ1-2 - - TRBV4-1 CASPCIRGRDRYYGYTF TGCGCCAGTCCCTGTATTAGAGGGCGCGATCGGTACTATGGCTACACCTTC
TRBJ1-3 - - TRBV1 CTSSQGGYGNTIYF TGCACCAGCAGCCAAGGGGGTTACGGAAACACCATATATTTT
TRBJ2-5 once - TRBV28 CASSPRTVQETQYF TGTGCCAGCAGCCCGAGGACAGTCCAAGAGACCCAGTACTTC
TRBJ1-6 - - TRBV15 CATSRAIGNSPLHF TGTGCCACCAGCAGAGCCATCGGGAATTCACCCCTCCACTTT
TRBJ1-1 - - TRBV19 CASIAGARNTEAFF TGTGCCAGTATTGCCGGGGCTAGGAACACTGAAGCTTTCTTT
TRBJ2-1 once - TRBV27 CASSLSEVDNEQFF TGTGCCAGCAGTTTATCCGAGGTGGACAATGAGCAGTTCTTC
TRBJ1-1 - - TRBV20-1 CSAVLPGEAFF TGCAGTGCTGTTTTACCGGGGGAAGCTTTCTTT
TRBJ1-1 - - TRBV6-5 CASSYQGNTEAFF TGTGCCAGCAGTTACCAGGGGAACACTGAAGCTTTCTTT
TRBJ1-1 - TRBD1 TRBV6-6 CASRGQGTGSGEAFF TGTGCCAGCAGGGGACAGGGGACGGGGTCGGGTGAAGCTTTCTTT
TRBJ2-1 - - TRBV4-1 CASSPTAPRYNEQFF TGCGCCAGCAGCCCCACAGCTCCTCGTTACAATGAGCAGTTCTTC
TRBJ2-1 - - TRBV6-5 CASKARYFGSKFF TGTGCCAGCAAAGCTAGGTATTTTGGGAGCAAGTTCTTC
TRBJ1-5 - - TRBV28 CASFSRVGNQPQHF TGTGCCAGCTTCTCCAGGGTGGGGAATCAGCCCCAGCATTTT
TRBJ2-2 - TRBD2 TRBV6-2/TRBV6-3 CASSPLLTAGGTGELFF TGTGCCAGCAGCCCTCTTTTAACAGCGGGAGGTACCGGGGAGCTGTTTTTT
TRBJ1-1 - - TRBV5-8 CASSLGGAKNTEAFF TGTGCCAGCAGCTTGGGAGGGGCAAAGAACACTGAAGCTTTCTTT
TRBJ1-1 - - TRBV19 CASSIPGARTEAFF TGTGCCAGTAGTATCCCAGGGGCGAGGACTGAAGCTTTCTTT